This T cell receptor beta chain originates from a study of shared clonotypes between healthy human individuals. Clones were read by immunoSEQ multiplex PCR, and TCRdb kept only the in-frame ones, dropping some. Among about 320,000 clones, roughly 84% were seen once, and the ten largest hold 16%. The CDR3 covers 15 residues. Germline lookup yields CDR1 MNHEY and CDR2 SMNVEV (reference sequence). The V and J ends lost 5 bases and 0 bases respectively, with 14 bases between them. Sequences were obtained from memory CD8+ T cells sorted from blood. Subset denoted: CD45RO+ cells pooled with CCR7-negative TemRA cells. V and J are TRBV27 and TRBJ2-7; tentatively, D is TRBD2 (7 bases). The clonotype originates from a man aged 18 to 35 in good health. Here the CDR3 reads CASSIGGPSSYEQYF. The DNA for the CDR3 is TGTGCCAGCAGTATCGGGGGGCCTAGCTCCTACGAGCAGTACTTC.